This TCR beta chain was recovered during a study of blood T cell repertoires in COVID-19 (dated by TCRdb to 2020 to 2021). The study in broad terms: Samples from collaborators originated in the United States, Italy and Spain and spanned both the acute and convalescent phases of COVID-19. The material from the prospective study consisted of cDNA or gDNA derived from T cells, B-cell-depleted T cells, or PBMCs. Deeply sampled blood TCRbeta repertoires from subjects exposed to, actively infected with, or recovered from COVID-19 were included in the dataset. The repertoires were released in a freely available public database intended as a resource for research on the immune response to SARS-CoV-2. Samples were obtained from the ongoing ImmuneRACE study (first 160 participants) and from over a thousand subjects provided by 6 global collaborators. The sample metadata nearly always contained a de-identified subject ID, COVID-19 status, age in years and sex. Where available, HLA class I and class II types were taken from metadata supplied by the sample provider and were not determined by assay-based typing.

Inclusive of the bounding cysteine and phenylalanine, the CDR3 is 13 residues long. Only CDR3 DNA remains: 39 bases, in frame from the first base. Cut back by 0 bases and 7 bases, the V and J ends lie 6 bases apart. The germline V gene gives CDR1 as MGHRA and CDR2 as YSYEKL. This clone was counted only a few times. This receptor's antigen is unknown. Per-nucleotide qualities are absent, and no much larger clonotype sits a single base away. Participants in the prospective study were aged about 18 to 100 years, lived in some 24 United States geographic areas, and enrolled through a virtual design. To assign participants to cohorts, the prospective study relied on clinical history that participants themselves reported in a screening survey and a study questionnaire. In the prospective study, whole blood, serum and a nasopharyngeal or oropharyngeal swab were collected from each participant by mobile phlebotomists. Over a roughly 2-month period, participants in the prospective study had the option of providing additional blood draws and questionnaires. Before DNA extraction, blood samples from the prospective study were shipped at room temperature or frozen.

Study-wide conclusions, independent of this receptor: The amount of clinical and demographic metadata varied by source and participant and was provided uncurated.

TCRbeta CDR3 regions were amplified from genomic DNA by means of the immunoSEQ Assay, a bias-controlled multiplex PCR. As for the authors' bioinformatics: Within the assay, amplification of reference gene primers was used to estimate how many nucleated cells each sample contained. To quantify the absolute abundance of each unique TCRbeta CDR3 rearrangement, sequence reads were collapsed and filtered. For each sample, productive Simpson clonality was calculated as the square root of Simpson's diversity index across productive rearrangements. TCRdb retrieved this table from immuneACCESS and kept in-frame rearrangements only. Not all clones are present; in checked studies, unresolved V genes account for under half, and no reason is known for the remainder. V and J calls plus clone size are reproduced from that table; the DNA served to infer D and trimming. The sample contains some 190,000 clones, 85% to 90% of them found a single time. The leading ten clones occupy approximately 2.5% of the sample.

The chain employs TRBV4-1 and TRBJ2-2, and possibly TRBD1, on 6 matching bases. Sequencing was carried out using PBMCs or T cells enriched from blood (not recorded which). The receptor was isolated from a woman between 40 and 50 years old with acute COVID-19. The CDR3 sequence is CASSQDRGGELFF. The DNA reads as follows: TGCGCCAGCAGCCAAGACAGGGGCGGGGAGCTGTTTTTT.